This TCR beta chain was sequenced during a study of blood T cell repertoires in COVID-19. For the study at large: The analysed material was cDNA or gDNA that came from T cells, B-cell-depleted T cells, or PBMCs.

Data came from immunoSEQ multiplex PCR; TCRdb stores just in-frame clones and leaves some out. Seen here are roughly 200,000 clones, about 78% observed once, and the top ten hold around 8.9%. V lost 3 bases and J lost 0; bases outside the gene matches: 11. In germline, CDR1 is KGHSH, CDR2 LQKENI. This CDR3 comprises 19 residues. This chain uses TRBV18 with TRBJ2-1; 10 bases are shared with TRBD2. The receptor's source is a woman aged 50 to 65 with active or convalescent COVID-19. Sequencing used peripheral blood. The CDR3, as DNA: TGTGCCAGCTCACCCGAGGACTCTAGCGGGAGAGGCTCCTACAATGAGCAGTTCTTC. Its translation: CASSPEDSSGRGSYNEQFF.